This T cell receptor (beta chain) was retrieved from a study of shared T cell receptors in the human thymus (dated by TCRdb to about 2021). Some background on the complete study: The study investigated the way shared, self-reactive T-cell receptor alpha chains are produced in the human thymus.

The receptor library was made with the immunoSEQ multiplex PCR assay. TCRdb mirrors the immuneACCESS table, restricted to in-frame sequences. Some clones are absent from its copies; in checked studies, under half trace to an unresolved V gene, and the reason for the others is unknown. This sample comprises some 720,000 clones, around nine tenths of them detected only once. The ten top clones hold about 0.01% of the sample. The CDR3 has 17 amino acids, counting the end cysteine and phenylalanine. Just CDR3 DNA is preserved here, 51 bases in frame from base 1. V loses 1 base of germline sequence and J loses 1 base, and the interval between the two ends is 13 bases. CDR1 LGHNA and CDR2 YSLEER were looked up in the germline V gene. In the case of this clone: What this receptor recognizes is not known. There are no base qualities to consult, and no much larger clone falls within one base.

Another study also made use of these data, one on human thymus T cells. As that second study puts it: The donors were immunologically healthy infants in Finland who had open corrective cardiac surgery for congenital heart defects. Thymus tissue was collected as surgical resects that were removed during corrective cardiac surgery. V and J gene segment usage appeared biased in both thymic and peripheral blood repertoires. The related research reported highly overlapping thymic TCR repertoires among unrelated individuals. The study used under ten infant thymus samples plus four related peripheral blood samples to characterize TCR alpha and beta repertoires. The cohort included more than 5 male and a couple of female infants, with donor ages spanning 7 to 244 days. Thymocytes were freed from the tissue by mechanical means and kept at -70 degrees C as pellets of about 8.5-34 million cells. A QIAsymphony instrument was used to extract genomic DNA from frozen cell pellets. TCRB and TCRAD loci were amplified from a standardized quantity of quality-controlled genomic DNA using the immunoSEQ multiplex PCR assay. Amplicons spanned the V(D)J region at a length sufficient to cover the CDR3 and identify V and J genes. Through the commercial immunoSEQ service, the amplicons were sequenced on an Illumina platform. Primer bias and sequencing errors were corrected as previously described, and TCRAD and TCRB were defined on the basis of the IMGT database. immunoSEQ Analyzer 3.0 and VDJTools were used for repertoire analysis, which covered basic statistics, V/J segment usage, diversity estimates, rarefaction and pairwise overlap. Chao1, ChaoE, Efron-Thisted, Shannon and inverse Simpson indices were used to estimate diversity, which was also estimated on datasets down-sampled to the smallest sample. Repertoire overlap was determined by strict matching of CDR3 nucleotide sequence, V gene and J gene, and Jaccard-based multidimensional scaling clustering was applied. On average, thymus samples gave around 810,000 unique TCRB clonotypes, whereas blood samples gave roughly 80,000.

The V and J segments used are TRBV4-3 and TRBJ2-2; no D gene is confidently identified. This clonotype was sampled from a boy in the first two years of life with a congenital heart defect. Donor details come from another sample of the same person, matched by shared clones. Sequencing was carried out using thymocytes. The CDR3 loop reads CASSQGPVHGNTGELFF. The DNA reads as follows: TGCGCCAGCAGCCAAGGGCCAGTCCATGGGAACACCGGGGAGCTGTTTTTT.